The TCR beta chain described here comes from a study of blood T cells in healthy people across ages. Overall study results and limits: In long-lived donors, naive CD4+ cell counts and diversity exceeded those of aged donors.

The CDR3 length is 15 residues. The V segment lost 6 bases and the J segment 4 bases; nucleotides outside the gene matches: 11. Worth noting for this clonotype: No antigen is known for it.

The authors ran a second PCR of about 6 to 11 cycles using a sample-barcoded 5' primer and a J-beta primer mix. TCRdb re-called the 5' RACE reads through MiXCR, storing one row per CDR3 protein. Here the sample spans 1.8 million or so distinct CDR3 sequences, about 39% being singletons. This clonotype was sampled from a human donor in good health. Sequencing input: blood. The rearrangement links TRBV12-3 or TRBV12-4 to TRBJ1-2; 7 nucleotides align to TRBD1. The DNA for the CDR3 is TGTGCCAGCAGATCCGACAGGGTCGGAACCTATGGCTACACCTTC. Its protein product is CASRSDRVGTYGYTF.